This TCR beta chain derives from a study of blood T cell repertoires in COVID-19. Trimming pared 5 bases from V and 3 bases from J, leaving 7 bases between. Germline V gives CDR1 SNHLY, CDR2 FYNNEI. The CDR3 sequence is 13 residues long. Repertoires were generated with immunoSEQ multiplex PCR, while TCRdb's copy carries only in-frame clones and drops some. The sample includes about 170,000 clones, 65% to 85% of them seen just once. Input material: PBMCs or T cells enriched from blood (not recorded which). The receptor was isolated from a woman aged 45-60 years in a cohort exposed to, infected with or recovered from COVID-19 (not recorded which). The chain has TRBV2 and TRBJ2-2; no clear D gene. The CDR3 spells CASSLYDTGELFF. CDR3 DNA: TGTGCCAGCAGTTTGTATGACACCGGGGAGCTGTTTTTT.